One and the same sample provided the 11 T cell receptor beta chains below, sequenced in a study of shared clonotypes between healthy human individuals. Sequenced by immunoSEQ multiplex PCR; TCRdb stores in-frame clones only, minus some. The data contain some 2.4 million clones, roughly 93% of them singletons. The specimen was naive CD4+ T cells from PBMCs. Stated subset: CD45RA+ positively selected. Receptors originate from a man younger than 35 in good health. Some clones in this sample may be carry-over from other donors' samples.

The V and J genes are TRBV19 and TRBJ2-3; the D call may be TRBD1 or TRBD2 (5 bases each). Germline CDR1 reads LNHDA; CDR2 reads SQIVND (reference sequence). V dropped 3 bases and J dropped 9 bases, with 16 bases sitting between them. The CDR3 contains 14 residues. The CDR3 loop is CASSMIGTGVTQYF. CDR3 DNA sequence: TGTGCCAGTAGTATGATTGGGACCGGCGTCACGCAGTATTTT.

The table lists this clone with a count of one. The chain links TRBV4-2 to TRBJ2-3; TRBD2 aligns across 10 bases. This CDR3 contains 17 residues. The germline V gene encodes CDR1 LGHNA and CDR2 YNFKEQ. With 1 base clipped from V and 3 bases from J, the junction kept 7 bases outside the gene matches. The CDR3 reads CASSQAGAGGVTDTQYF. The CDR3 bases are TGTGCCAGCAGCCAAGCCGGAGCGGGAGGGGTGACAGATACGCAGTATTTT.

This chain joins TRBV6-6 and TRBJ2-7, with unresolved D. The germline V and J ends were trimmed by 8 bases and 1 base, with 15 bases remaining between them. Germline V gives CDR1 MNHNY, CDR2 SVGAGI (reference sequence). The CDR3 has 14 amino acids. CDR3 DNA: TGTGCCAGCCGGGCTCCCGGGTCTTCCTACGAGCAGTACTTC. Residues: CASRAPGSSYEQYF.

The J gene is TRBJ2-3, the V gene TRBV30, with D hard to call. This CDR3 is 14 amino acids long. With 5 bases removed from V and 8 bases from J, the gap between germline ends came to 20 bases. Germline lookup yields CDR1 GTSNPN and CDR2 SVGIG (reference sequence). CDR3 sequence (DNA): TGTGCCTGGTATAAACCCTCCATACCGGGTACGCAGTATTTT. This encodes CAWYKPSIPGTQYF.

Comments on this clone: Within the sample, other DNA sequences also encode this same CDR3. The chain combines TRBV28 with TRBJ2-5; the D gene is possibly TRBD1 (6 bases). There are 14 residues in the CDR3. Per germline, CDR1 MDHEN and CDR2 SYDVKM. The V gene lost 5 bases and the J gene lost 5 bases, with 15 bases spanning the gap. The CDR3 DNA reads as TGTGCCAGCAGTGGGGGCCGAGGCGCGGAGACCCAGTACTTC. Protein: CASSGGRGAETQYF.

The rearrangement joins TRBV4-1 to TRBJ2-4; D is unresolved. From germline, CDR1 is MGHRA and CDR2 YSYEKL. The germline V and J ends were trimmed by 0 bases and 3 bases, with 9 bases remaining between them. The CDR3 runs to 15 residues. The CDR3 sequence: CASSQEETLKNIQYF. DNA for the CDR3: TGCGCCAGCAGCCAAGAAGAAACTCTCAAAAACATTCAGTACTTC.

The J gene is TRBJ2-3, the V gene TRBV28; TRBD2 aligns across 9 bases. The ends lost 2 bases at V and 0 bases at J; junction bases unmatched: 6. Germline V gene lookup returns CDR1 MDHEN and CDR2 SYDVKM. This CDR3 contains 17 residues. CDR3 sequence: CASSLSISGRSTDTQYF. The CDR3 bases are TGTGCCAGCAGTTTAAGCATTAGCGGGAGAAGCACAGATACGCAGTATTTT.

This clone has a single count. V usage is TRBV6-1 and J usage is TRBJ2-7, with D perhaps matching TRBD1 (5 bases). The CDR3 length is 14 residues. Trimming stripped 6 bases from V and 0 bases from J, with 12 bases between. Germline V lookup: CDR1 MNHNS, CDR2 SASEGT. CDR3 region: CASSGDRYSYEQYF. The CDR3 bases are TGTGCCAGCAGCGGCGACAGATACTCCTACGAGCAGTACTTC.

This clone was seen only once. The CDR3 spells CASSLDRFAGGTDTQYF. CDR3 coding DNA: TGTGCCAGCAGCTTAGATCGTTTTGCGGGAGGCACAGATACGCAGTATTTT. The gene calls are TRBV11-3 and TRBJ2-3; TRBD2 aligns across 7 bases. Germline V gives CDR1 SGHNT, CDR2 YENEEA. The CDR3 totals 17 residues. The V gene end was trimmed by 0 bases and the J gene end by 1 base; junction bases not matched to a gene: 7.

The chain employs TRBV19 and TRBJ2-1, with 7 bases matching TRBD2. V gave up 9 bases and J gave up 9 bases; unmatched junction bases: 11. This CDR3 has 13 residues. Germline lookup yields CDR1 LNHDA and CDR2 SQIVND (reference sequence). CDR3 DNA sequence: TGTGCCAGCGCGCGGGAGAATGGAATTGAGCAGTTCTTC. Its protein product is CASARENGIEQFF.

J is TRBJ2-5 and V is TRBV6-6, with TRBD2 matching over 11 bases. The CDR3 has 16 amino acids. Germline values: CDR1 MNHNY, CDR2 SVGAGI (reference sequence). The junction had 4 bases not matched to a gene; V was cut back by 0 bases and J by 4 bases. This CDR3 is CASSYSIAGGGETQYF. CDR3 bases: TGTGCCAGCAGTTACTCGATAGCGGGAGGGGGAGAGACCCAGTACTTC.